Below, 20 T cell receptor beta chains from the same sample are listed, as sequenced in a study of T cell responses to AZD1222 COVID-19 vaccine (dated by TCRdb to about 2021). The time point label here, explained by the study, means: about 28 days (+/-7) after the second vaccine dose. Libraries were constructed by the immunoSEQ multiplex PCR assay. In TCRdb, the immuneACCESS table is reduced to in-frame sequences with V and J assigned. These tables do not hold every clone; where another copy was compared, an unresolved V gene accounts for under half, and the others remain unexplained. A total of fewer than 70,000 clones appear in this sample, under 90% of them only once. The top ten clonotypes cover more than 13% of the sample. Sequences were derived from peripheral blood, sampled 28 days after the second AZD1222 dose. The receptor set was obtained from an adult who received the AZD1222 COVID-19 vaccine.

The rearrangement links TRBV4-1 to TRBJ2-7, with no clear D. Trimming shortened V by 4 bases and J by 5 bases, and 12 bases separated the two germline ends. Germline loops: CDR1 MGHRA, CDR2 YSYEKL. The CDR3 contains 13 residues. The CDR3 coding sequence is TGCGCCAGCAGCCGCCCTGGGAAAAACGAGCAGTACTTC. Translation: CASSRPGKNEQYF.

V gene TRBV5-5 combines with J gene TRBJ1-1; D is uncertain. This CDR3 region has 13 residues. V dropped 0 bases and J dropped 4 bases, with 7 bases sitting between them. Germline CDR1 reads SGHKS; CDR2 reads YYEKEE (reference sequence). In nucleotides, the CDR3 is TGTGCCAGCAGCTTGGGTCCAGCCACTGAAGCTTTCTTT. It yields the protein CASSLGPATEAFF. The variable domain in full, with the rest retrieved from reference TRBV5-5 and TRBJ1-1, is DAGVTQSPTHLIKTRGQQVTLRCSPISGHKSVSWYQQVLGQGPQFIFQYYEKEERGRGNFPDRFSARQFPNYSSELNVNALLLGDSALYLCASSLGPATEAFFGQGTRLTVV.

There are a few counts of this clone. CDR3 nucleotides: TGCGCCAGCAGCGCTGGACCCTTACAGACTAGCGGGGGTTGGGAGACCCAGTACTTC. Translation: CASSAGPLQTSGGWETQYF. The rearrangement links TRBV5-1 to TRBJ2-5; TRBD2 matches at 12 bases. CDR1 is SGHRS, CDR2 YFSETQ, per germline. The V and J ends lost 4 bases and 5 bases, in that order; junction bases with no gene match: 18. This CDR3 region has 19 residues.

J is TRBJ1-2 and V is TRBV10-3; 7 nucleotides align to TRBD1. The germline gives CDR1 ENHRY, CDR2 SYGVKD. This CDR3 has 14 amino acids. The ends lost 4 bases at V and 8 bases at J; junction bases unmatched: 10. The CDR3 loop reads CAISGQGGAGGYTF. The CDR3 nucleotides are TGTGCCATCAGTGGACAGGGAGGTGCGGGAGGCTACACCTTC.

The chain carries TRBV7-2 and TRBJ1-2; the D gene is possibly TRBD1 (5 bases). The V gene's germline CDR1 is SGHTA and CDR2 FQGNSA. The V end lost 5 bases, the J end lost 5 bases, and 18 bases lay between the germline ends. The CDR3 spans 15 residues. CDR3 DNA sequence: TGTGCCAGCAGCCCAATGCTAGACAGCCAGTATGGCTACACCTTC. Protein product: CASSPMLDSQYGYTF.

The rearrangement links TRBV27 to TRBJ1-1; TRBD1 matches 7 bases. The germline V gene encodes CDR1 MNHEY and CDR2 SMNVEV (reference sequence). The CDR3 is made up of 15 amino acids. The junction had 10 bases not matched to a gene; V was cut back by 5 bases and J by 4 bases. CDR3 loop: CASSPKLQGGTEAFF. The CDR3 DNA follows: TGTGCCAGCAGTCCCAAGTTGCAGGGGGGCACTGAAGCTTTCTTT.

The chain couples TRBV7-8 to TRBJ2-1; TRBD1 agrees at 8 bases. The V segment lost 3 bases and the J segment 5 bases; nucleotides outside the gene matches: 6. CDR1 and CDR2 from the germline V gene are SGHVS and FQNEAQ. CDR3 size: 15 residues. The CDR3 region is CASSFRTGSHNEQFF. The CDR3 DNA is TGTGCCAGCAGCTTCCGGACAGGGTCCCACAATGAGCAGTTCTTC.

The chain combines TRBV27 with TRBJ1-1, with 10 nucleotides matching TRBD1. Unmatched junction bases numbered 4, after V lost 8 bases and J lost 1 base. The CDR3 consists of 14 residues. Germline assignment: CDR1 MNHEY and CDR2 SMNVEV (reference sequence). CDR3 region: CASGDRGTNTEAFF. The CDR3 DNA sequence: TGTGCCAGCGGGGACAGGGGTACGAACACTGAAGCTTTCTTT.

The rearrangement links TRBV9 to TRBJ2-3; tentative D call: TRBD1 (7 bases). The CDR3 totals 15 residues. V gave up 5 bases and J gave up 6 bases, with 19 bases separating them. Germline V gives CDR1 SGDLS, CDR2 YYNGEE. The CDR3 protein is CASSKGAGSPDTQYF. CDR3 nucleotide sequence: TGTGCCAGCAGTAAGGGGGCGGGAAGCCCCGATACGCAGTATTTT.

The V call is TRBV30, the J call TRBJ2-1; TRBD2 agrees at 10 bases. Germline CDR1 and CDR2: GTSNPN and SVGIG (reference sequence). V shed 3 bases, J shed 3 bases, and the junction held 2 bases outside the gene matches. This CDR3 region has 14 residues. The CDR3, as DNA: TGTGCCTGGAGGGGACTAGCGAACTACAATGAGCAGTTCTTC. Translated: CAWRGLANYNEQFF.

The chain links TRBV2 to TRBJ2-5; possible D gene TRBD1, 5 bases. CDR1 is SNHLY, CDR2 FYNNEI, per germline. V was cut by 6 bases and J by 3 bases, with 14 bases left in between. This CDR3 has 14 residues. Here the CDR3 DNA reads TGTGCCAGCAGCCCAGACAGTATTGAAGAGACCCAGTACTTC. Its translation is CASSPDSIEETQYF.

This sequence joins TRBV6-1 and TRBJ1-5, with D uncertain. V lost 3 bases and J 3 bases, leaving 12 bases between the germline ends. The germline V gene has CDR1 MNHNS and CDR2 SASEGT. This CDR3 is built from 15 residues. The CDR3 DNA follows: TGTGCCAGCAGTGACAGGTCAGCCCACAATCAGCCCCAGCATTTT. Its translation: CASSDRSAHNQPQHF.

The genes are TRBV25-1 and TRBJ1-1; unclear D gene. The V and J ends lost 7 bases and 4 bases respectively, with 16 bases between them. The CDR3 is 14 amino acids. Germline lookup yields CDR1 MGHDK and CDR2 SYGVNS. The chain's CDR3 is CASKPPTESTEAFF. The CDR3 coding sequence is TGTGCCAGCAAGCCTCCGACCGAGAGCACTGAAGCTTTCTTT.

This chain joins TRBV7-9 and TRBJ1-2; D uncertain. Germline V CDR1 and CDR2: SEHNR, FQNEAQ (reference sequence). V lost 5 bases, J lost 4 bases, and 8 bases lay in between. The CDR3 consists of 12 residues. CDR3: CASSPQSYGYTF. CDR3 DNA: TGTGCCAGCAGCCCTCAAAGCTATGGCTACACCTTC.

This chain's CDR3 is CASSAPGTSGHEQFF. The CDR3 DNA sequence: TGTGCCAGCAGTGCCCCCGGGACTAGCGGTCATGAGCAGTTCTTC. This chain joins TRBV25-1 and TRBJ2-1; 11 bases agree with TRBD2. This CDR3 is 15 amino acids long. The germline V gene has CDR1 MGHDK and CDR2 SYGVNS. Trimming took 4 bases from V and 8 from J; bases not matched to a gene: 7.

This clone occurred a few times. This chain uses TRBV29-1 with TRBJ2-5, with 10 bases identical to TRBD2. Looked up from germline, CDR1 is SQVTM and CDR2 is ANQGSEA. This CDR3 region has 15 residues. The trim removed 6 bases at V and 2 bases at J, leaving 9 bases unmatched. CDR3 protein: CSVDTSGAIQETQYF. The DNA of the CDR3 is TGCAGCGTCGACACTAGCGGGGCGATACAAGAGACCCAGTACTTC. Filled out from reference TRBV29-1 and TRBJ2-5, the complete variable domain reads SAVISQKPSRDICQRGTSLTIQCQVDSQVTMMFWYRQQPGQSLTLIATANQGSEATYESGFVIDKFPISRPNLTFSTLTVSNMSPEDSSIYLCSVDTSGAIQETQYFGPGTRLLVL.

This clone was observed a few times. This chain links TRBV6-1 with TRBJ2-2; 10 bases agree with TRBD2. The length of the CDR3 is 15 residues. Germline CDR1 reads MNHNS; CDR2 reads SASEGT. The trim removed 3 bases at V and 6 bases at J, leaving 4 bases unmatched. The CDR3 DNA sequence: TGTGCCAGCAGTGAGCTAGCGGGGGTCTCCGGGGAGCTGTTTTTT. Its protein product is CASSELAGVSGELFF.

J is TRBJ2-1 and V is TRBV7-2, with no clear D. Trimming pared 6 bases from V and 6 bases from J, leaving 12 bases between. The CDR3 sequence is 13 residues long. Germline CDR1 reads SGHTA; CDR2 reads FQGNSA. CDR3 loop: CASSSVLSNEQFF. The CDR3 nucleotides are TGTGCCAGCAGTTCGGTCCTTTCCAATGAGCAGTTCTTC.

The chain carries TRBV5-6 and TRBJ1-2; D perhaps matches TRBD1 (6 bases). V dropped 5 bases and J dropped 3 bases, with 17 bases sitting between them. The CDR3 is 15 amino acids. Germline V gene lookup returns CDR1 SGHDT and CDR2 YYEEEE. As DNA, the CDR3 is TGTGCCAGCAGGTACGAGCAGGGGAGGGACTATGGCTACACCTTC. This codes for CASRYEQGRDYGYTF.

This sequence joins TRBV19 and TRBJ2-7; D may correspond to TRBD1 or TRBD2 (5 bases each). The CDR3 extends over 14 amino acids. Trimming shortened V by 5 bases and J by 3 bases, and 14 bases separated the two germline ends. Germline V lookup: CDR1 LNHDA, CDR2 SQIVND (reference sequence). The CDR3 nucleotides are TGTGCCAGTAGTGTCCGGGACGGAAACTACGAGCAGTACTTC. This translates into CASSVRDGNYEQYF.